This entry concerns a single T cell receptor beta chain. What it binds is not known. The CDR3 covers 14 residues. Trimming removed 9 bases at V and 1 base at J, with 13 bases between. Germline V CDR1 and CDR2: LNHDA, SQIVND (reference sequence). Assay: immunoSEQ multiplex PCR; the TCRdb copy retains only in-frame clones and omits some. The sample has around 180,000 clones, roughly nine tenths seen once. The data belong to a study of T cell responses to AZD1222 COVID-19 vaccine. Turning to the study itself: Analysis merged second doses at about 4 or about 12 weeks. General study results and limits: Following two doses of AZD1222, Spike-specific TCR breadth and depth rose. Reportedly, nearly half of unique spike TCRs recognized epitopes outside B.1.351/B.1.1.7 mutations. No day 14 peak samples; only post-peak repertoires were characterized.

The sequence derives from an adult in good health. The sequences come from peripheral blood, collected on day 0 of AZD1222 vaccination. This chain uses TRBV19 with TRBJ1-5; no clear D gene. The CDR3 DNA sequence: TGTGCCAGCGCGACGTGGGGAAGCAATCAGCCCCAGCATTTT. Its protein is CASATWGSNQPQHF.